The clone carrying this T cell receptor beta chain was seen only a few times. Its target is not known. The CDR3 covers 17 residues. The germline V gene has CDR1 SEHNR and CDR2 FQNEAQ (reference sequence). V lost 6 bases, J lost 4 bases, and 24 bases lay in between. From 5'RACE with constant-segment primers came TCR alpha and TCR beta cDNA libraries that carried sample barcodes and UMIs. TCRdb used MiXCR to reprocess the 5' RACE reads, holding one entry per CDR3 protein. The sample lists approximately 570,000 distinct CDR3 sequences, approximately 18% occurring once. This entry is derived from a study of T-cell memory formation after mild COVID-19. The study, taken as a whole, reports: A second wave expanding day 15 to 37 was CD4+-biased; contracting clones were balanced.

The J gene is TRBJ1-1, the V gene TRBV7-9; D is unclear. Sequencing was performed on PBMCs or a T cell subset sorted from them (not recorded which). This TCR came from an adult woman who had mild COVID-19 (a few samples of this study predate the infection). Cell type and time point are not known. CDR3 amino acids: CASSEQSLYPFSTEAFF. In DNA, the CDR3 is TGTGCCAGCAGTGAACAGAGCCTTTACCCCTTCAGCACTGAAGCTTTCTTT.